Described below is a single T cell receptor beta chain sequence and its context. Its antigen is unidentified. Libraries were made from TCR beta cDNA, and they carried unique molecular identifiers. Around 500,000 cDNA molecules came from approximately 1 to 10 million T cells. TCRdb fed the PCR reads into MiXCR, producing one record per CDR3 protein. The table includes 600,000 to 700,000 distinct CDR3 sequences, 59% detected once. The data are from a study of post-analysis software for immune sequencing data. About the research overall: Included courses were relapsing-remitting and secondary progressive multiple sclerosis; progressive-relapsing multiple sclerosis was also included. Study-wide results and caveats: Normalized Chao1 diversity was significantly lower in multiple sclerosis patients than in controls. Five or six TRBV segments, TRBV5-6, TRBV5-1 and TRBV20-1 among them, were found more frequent in patients than controls.

This CDR3 spans 15 amino acids. With 3 bases removed from V and 6 bases from J, the gap between germline ends came to 15 bases. Germline V gene sequence: CDR1 LGHDT, CDR2 YNNKEL (reference sequence). Sequencing input: blood. This TCR was recovered from a girl aged 2-9 years with multiple sclerosis. The chain links TRBV3-1 to TRBJ2-1; a weak D match, TRBD2 (6 bases). CDR3 coding DNA: TGTGCCAGCAGCCAGGCGGGACGTTCATCCAATGAGCAGTTCTTC. Its translation: CASSQAGRSSNEQFF.